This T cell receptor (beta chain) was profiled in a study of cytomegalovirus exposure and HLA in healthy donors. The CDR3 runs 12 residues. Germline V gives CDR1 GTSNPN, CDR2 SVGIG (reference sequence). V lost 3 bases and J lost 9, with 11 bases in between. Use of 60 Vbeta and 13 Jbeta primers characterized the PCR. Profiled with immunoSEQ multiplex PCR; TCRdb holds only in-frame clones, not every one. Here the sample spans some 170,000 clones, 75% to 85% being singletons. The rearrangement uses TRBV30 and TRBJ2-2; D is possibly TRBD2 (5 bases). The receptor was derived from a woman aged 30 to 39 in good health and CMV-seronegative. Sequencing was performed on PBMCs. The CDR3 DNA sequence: TGTGCCTGGAGCTACGGGAATCGGGAGCTGTTTTTT. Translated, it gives CAWSYGNRELFF.